This T cell receptor beta chain was retrieved from a study of OX40 agonist ivuxolimab in advanced cancers. Produced via immunoSEQ multiplex PCR; TCRdb's table is partial and in-frame only. The profile shows 35,000 to 45,000 clones, approximately 86% of them singletons. Germline V gene lookup returns CDR1 SEHNR and CDR2 FQNEAQ (reference sequence). With 5 bases removed from V and 6 bases from J, the gap between germline ends came to 8 bases. The CDR3 loop spans 12 amino acids. The source material was CD4+ or CD8+ T cells sorted from blood, sampled in a trial of the OX40 agonist ivuxolimab. This TCR derives from an adult with an advanced solid tumor such as melanoma, head and neck, liver or kidney cancer. The V gene is TRBV7-9, the J gene TRBJ2-1; no reliable D call. CDR3: CASSPLRNEQFF. In DNA form, the CDR3 reads TGTGCCAGCAGCCCCTTGCGCAATGAGCAGTTCTTC.